This TCR beta chain came from a study of T cell repertoires in MIS-A myocarditis. Clones were sequenced by immunoSEQ multiplex PCR, and TCRdb holds only the in-frame ones, with some missing. The table has roughly 6,000 clones, 65% to 85% seen once. Source material: interventricular septum heart tissue obtained at autopsy. The sequence came from a man aged 18 to 30 with fulminant myocarditis from multisystem inflammatory syndrome in adults (MIS-A) after COVID-19.

The CDR3 sequence: CASSEGEPHSNQPQHF. The CDR3 DNA reads TGTGCCAGCAGTGAGGGGGAGCCCCATAGCAATCAGCCCCAGCATTTT. The V call is TRBV6-1, the J call TRBJ1-5; tentatively, D is TRBD1 (5 bases). V lost 3 bases and J 0 bases, leaving 12 bases between the germline ends. This CDR3 contains 16 residues. Germline CDR1 reads MNHNS; CDR2 reads SASEGT.